Each of the 16 T cell receptor beta chains below was sequenced from the same sample in a study of metastatic and nonmetastatic thyroid tumors. All patients were untreated before thyroid surgery. TCRdb re-processed the PCR reads through MiXCR. Of about 22,000 clones detected, roughly a sixth appear once; the ten largest clones hold under 3%. The source material was adjacent normal tissue. Receptors were obtained from a male donor with papillary thyroid cancer or a benign thyroid nodule (not recorded which). Some clones in this sample may be carry-over from other donors' samples.

The table lists this clone with many counts. This clone may be a read error of a much larger clone one base away. A read error is likely, as this CDR3 ends without the conserved phenylalanine or tryptophan. The rearrangement joins TRBV19 to TRBJ2-7, with 7 bases identical to TRBD1. Germline-derived CDR1 and CDR2 are LNHDA and SQIVND (reference sequence). V was clipped by 2 bases and J by 3 bases; unmatched bases: 10. The CDR3 is made up of 16 amino acids. The CDR3 DNA is TGTGCCAGTAGTATAACGTCGGGACAGTTAAGCTACGAGCAGTACCTC. Its translation is CASSITSGQLSYEQYL.

As for this clone: One end of the junction varies from germline; a read error may be responsible. The chain carries TRBV5-1 and TRBJ2-2; D is unresolved. The V gene's germline CDR1 is SGHRS and CDR2 YFSETQ. This CDR3 is 14 amino acids long. CDR3 sequence reads: CASSLAWNTGELFF. CDR3 in DNA: TGCGCCAGCAGCTTGGCATGGAACACTGGGGAGCTGTTTTTT.

This clone is classed as medium-sized. The chain has TRBV28 and TRBJ1-5; D call uncertain. CDR1 MDHEN and CDR2 SYDVKM come from the germline V gene. Trimming cost V 10 bases and J 4 bases, with 11 bases left between them. This CDR3 contains 12 residues. DNA for the CDR3: TGTGCCACCCGATCTGAAAATCAGCCCCAGCATTTT. Protein sequence: CATRSENQPQHF.

This clone occurred many times. The CDR3 DNA reads as TGTGCCAGCAGCGAGACGGGACTCCCGACCGAGCAGTACTTC. Residues: CASSETGLPTEQYF. The V call is TRBV5-6, the J call TRBJ2-7; a possible D gene is TRBD2 (6 bases). CDR3 size: 14 residues. Trimming cost V 4 bases and J 6 bases, with 17 bases left between them. In germline, CDR1 is SGHDT, CDR2 YYEEEE.

The rearrangement links TRBV30 to TRBJ1-6; 7 positions agree with TRBD1. V shed 4 bases and J 0 bases; nucleotides not matched to a gene: 9. The CDR3 contains 17 residues. CDR1 GTSNPN and CDR2 SVGIG come from the germline V gene (reference sequence). In DNA, the CDR3 is TGTGCCTGGACAACAACGCGGACAGGCTCCTATAATTCACCCCTCCACTTT. Its translation is CAWTTTRTGSYNSPLHF.

This clone was observed at least ten times. This rearrangement joins TRBV9 to TRBJ1-2; possible D gene TRBD1, 6 bases. This CDR3 is built from 16 residues. Trimming removed 3 bases from V and 5 bases from J, with 20 bases in between. Germline V gene lookup returns CDR1 SGDLS and CDR2 YYNGEE. In nucleotides, the CDR3 is TGTGCCAGCAGCGCAAACCCCGGGACATCTTTATATGGCTACACCTTC. Protein product: CASSANPGTSLYGYTF.

At least ten counts were recorded for this clone. V and J are TRBV11-2 and TRBJ2-3, with 12 bases that match TRBD2. This CDR3 contains 17 residues. V shed 3 bases and J 1 base; nucleotides not matched to a gene: 5. CDR1 and CDR2 (germline): SGHAT, FQNNGV. CDR3 DNA sequence: TGTGCCAGCAGCTTGACTAGCGGGGGATCAGGCACAGATACGCAGTATTTT. Amino acids: CASSLTSGGSGTDTQYF.

This clone is medium-sized in the sample. The CDR3 sequence is CASSLFRNTGELFF. In nucleotides, the CDR3 is TGTGCCAGCAGTTTATTTCGGAACACCGGGGAGCTGTTTTTT. The chain has TRBV27 and TRBJ2-2; D not certain. CDR3 length: 14 residues. With 1 base removed from V and 1 base from J, the gap between germline ends came to 4 bases. Looked up from germline, CDR1 is MNHEY and CDR2 is SMNVEV (reference sequence).

This clone was recorded many times. The chain combines TRBV5-4 with TRBJ2-7; perhaps TRBD1 as D (5 bases). The CDR3 totals 14 residues. V lost 5 bases and J lost 2, with 14 bases in between. Germline V CDR1 and CDR2: SGHNT, YYREEE (reference sequence). CDR3: CASRSFEGAYEQYF. The CDR3 coding sequence is TGTGCCAGCAGGTCGTTTGAAGGGGCCTACGAGCAGTACTTC.

The sample holds many counts of this clone. V and J are TRBV5-6 and TRBJ2-7; TRBD1 matches at 7 bases. CDR1 is SGHDT, CDR2 YYEEEE, per germline. The J segment lost 0 bases and the V segment lost 5 bases, leaving 8 bases of the junction unmatched. There are 15 residues in the CDR3. The CDR3 protein is CASRPEGGLSYEQYF. Written as DNA, the CDR3 is TGTGCCAGCAGACCCGAAGGGGGCCTCTCCTACGAGCAGTACTTC. The entire variable domain, with the rest obtained from reference TRBV5-6 and TRBJ2-7, is as follows: DAGVTQSPTHLIKTRGQQVTLRCSPKSGHDTVSWYQQALGQGPQFIFQYYEEEERQRGNFPDRFSGHQFPNYSSELNVNALLLGDSALYLCASRPEGGLSYEQYFGPGTRLTVT.

The chain combines TRBV20-1 with TRBJ1-2, with D tentatively TRBD1 (6 bases). CDR3 length: 13 residues. Trimming shortened V by 6 bases and J by 1 base, and 12 bases separated the two germline ends. Germline CDR1 is DFQATT and CDR2 is SNEGSKA (reference sequence). The CDR3 DNA reads as TGCAGTGCCCGGAAAGGGGGTAACTATGGCTACACCTTC. Its protein product is CSARKGGNYGYTF.

This clone was observed a few times. The chain is built from TRBV4-1 and TRBJ2-3; the match to TRBD2 covers 9 bases. The germline CDR1 and CDR2 sequences are MGHRA and YSYEKL. This CDR3 has 20 residues. Trimming cost V 3 bases and J 2 bases; bases outside gene matches: 18. CDR3 amino acids: CASSHKRSAGGGGPTDTQYF. The CDR3 DNA follows: TGCGCCAGCAGCCACAAAAGATCGGCGGGAGGGGGAGGGCCCACAGATACGCAGTATTTT.

By frequency in the sample, this clone is medium-sized. The chain uses TRBV6-1 and TRBJ2-1, with 9 nucleotides matching TRBD2. Germline-derived CDR1 and CDR2 are MNHNS and SASEGT. The CDR3 length is 11 residues. The CDR3 sequence is CASGSYNEQFF. CDR3 nucleotides: TGTGCTAGCGGGAGCTACAATGAGCAGTTCTTC.

In its sample, this clone was seen many times. This sequence joins TRBV4-1 and TRBJ2-7; 9 bases match TRBD2. Germline V gene lookup returns CDR1 MGHRA and CDR2 YSYEKL. This CDR3 region has 15 residues. Losses at the gene ends were 2 bases for V and 0 bases for J; bases not matched to a gene: 2. The CDR3 DNA sequence: TGCGCCAGCAGCCAACTAGCGGGAATCTCCTACGAGCAGTACGTC. Amino acid sequence: CASSQLAGISYEQYV.

By share, this clone ranks as medium-sized (0.01 to 0.1%). The V and J genes are TRBV12-3 or TRBV12-4 and TRBJ2-5, with D tentatively TRBD2 (5 bases). CDR3 length: 16 amino acids. The V end was cut by 2 bases, the J end by 5 bases, with 18 bases between. The CDR3 is CASSLLNGRPGETQYF. The CDR3 region has the DNA TGTGCCAGCAGTTTACTGAACGGACGACCGGGGGAGACCCAGTACTTC.

The chain joins TRBV19 to TRBJ1-2; D uncertain. This CDR3 has 11 amino acids. The V and J ends lost 11 bases and 7 bases respectively, with 14 bases between them. Germline CDR1 LNHDA, CDR2 SQIVND (reference sequence). The DNA of the CDR3 is TGTGCCGCGAGGGCATTCGGTGGCTACACCTTC. It specifies CAARAFGGYTF.